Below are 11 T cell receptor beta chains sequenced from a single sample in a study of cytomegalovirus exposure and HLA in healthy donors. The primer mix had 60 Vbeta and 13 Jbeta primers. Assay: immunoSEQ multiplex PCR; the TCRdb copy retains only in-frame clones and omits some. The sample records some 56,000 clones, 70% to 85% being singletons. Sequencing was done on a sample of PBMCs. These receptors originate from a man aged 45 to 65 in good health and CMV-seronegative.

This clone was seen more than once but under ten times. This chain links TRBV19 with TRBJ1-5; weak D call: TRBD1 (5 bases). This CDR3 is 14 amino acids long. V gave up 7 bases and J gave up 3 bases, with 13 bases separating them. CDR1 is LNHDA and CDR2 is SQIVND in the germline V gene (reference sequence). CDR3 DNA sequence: TGTGCCAGTAACCGGGGGGGATCCAATCAGCCCCAGCATTTT. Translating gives CASNRGGSNQPQHF.

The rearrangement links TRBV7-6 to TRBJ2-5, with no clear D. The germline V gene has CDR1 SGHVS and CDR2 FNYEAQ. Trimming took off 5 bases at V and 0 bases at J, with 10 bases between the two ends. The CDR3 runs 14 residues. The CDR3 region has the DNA TGTGCCAGCAGCCAAACACCTCACCAAGAGACCCAGTACTTC. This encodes CASSQTPHQETQYF.

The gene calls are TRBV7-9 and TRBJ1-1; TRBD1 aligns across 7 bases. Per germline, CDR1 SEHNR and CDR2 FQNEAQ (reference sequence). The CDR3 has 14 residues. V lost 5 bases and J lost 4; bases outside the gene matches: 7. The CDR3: CASSLLDRVTEAFF. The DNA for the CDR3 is TGTGCCAGCAGCCTCCTAGACAGGGTCACTGAAGCTTTCTTT.

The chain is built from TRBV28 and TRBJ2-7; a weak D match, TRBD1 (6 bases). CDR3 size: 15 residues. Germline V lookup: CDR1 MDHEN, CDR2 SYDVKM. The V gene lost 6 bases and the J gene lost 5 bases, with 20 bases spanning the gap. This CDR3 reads CASSPGTRGGDEQYF. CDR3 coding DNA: TGTGCCAGCAGCCCCGGGACACGGGGTGGAGACGAGCAGTACTTC.

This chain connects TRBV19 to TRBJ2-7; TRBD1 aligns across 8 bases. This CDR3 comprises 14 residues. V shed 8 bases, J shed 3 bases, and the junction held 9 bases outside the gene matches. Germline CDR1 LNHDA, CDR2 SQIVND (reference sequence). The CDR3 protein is CASALGQADYEQYF. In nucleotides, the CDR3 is TGTGCCAGTGCCCTGGGACAGGCGGACTACGAGCAGTACTTC.

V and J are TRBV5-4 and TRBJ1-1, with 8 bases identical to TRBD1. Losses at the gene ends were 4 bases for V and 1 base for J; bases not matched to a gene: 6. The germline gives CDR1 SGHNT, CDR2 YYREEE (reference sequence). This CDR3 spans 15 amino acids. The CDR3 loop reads CASSPPTGANTEAFF. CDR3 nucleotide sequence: TGTGCCAGCAGCCCTCCGACAGGGGCGAACACTGAAGCTTTCTTT.

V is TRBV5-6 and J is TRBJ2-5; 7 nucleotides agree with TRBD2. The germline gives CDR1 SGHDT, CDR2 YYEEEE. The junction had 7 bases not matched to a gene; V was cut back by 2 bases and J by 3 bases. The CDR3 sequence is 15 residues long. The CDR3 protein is CASSLRLAQKETQYF. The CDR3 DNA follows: TGTGCCAGCAGCTTACGACTAGCCCAGAAAGAGACCCAGTACTTC.

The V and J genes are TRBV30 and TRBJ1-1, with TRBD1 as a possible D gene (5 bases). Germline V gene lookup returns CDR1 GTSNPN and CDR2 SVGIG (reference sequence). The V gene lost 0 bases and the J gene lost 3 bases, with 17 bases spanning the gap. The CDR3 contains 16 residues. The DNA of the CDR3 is TGTGCCTGGAGTGTACTTGGGGGGTTAGTATACACTGAAGCTTTCTTT. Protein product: CAWSVLGGLVYTEAFF.

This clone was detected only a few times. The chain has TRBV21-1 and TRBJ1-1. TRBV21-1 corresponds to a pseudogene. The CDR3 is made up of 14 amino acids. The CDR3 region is CASSMGGRSTEAFF. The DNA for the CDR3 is TGTGCCAGCAGCATGGGGGGTAGGAGCACTGAAGCTTTCTTT.

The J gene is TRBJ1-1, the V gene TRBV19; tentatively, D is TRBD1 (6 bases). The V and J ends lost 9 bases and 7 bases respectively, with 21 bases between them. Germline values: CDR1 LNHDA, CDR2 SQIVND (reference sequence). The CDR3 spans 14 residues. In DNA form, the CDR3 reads TGTGCCAGCCTTGCGGGGGGCGCGCACCATGAAGCTTTCTTT. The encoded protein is CASLAGGAHHEAFF.

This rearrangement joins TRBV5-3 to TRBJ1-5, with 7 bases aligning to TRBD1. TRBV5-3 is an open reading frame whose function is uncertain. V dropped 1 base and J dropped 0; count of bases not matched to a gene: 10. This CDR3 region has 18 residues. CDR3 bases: TGTGCCAGAAGCTTGCCACAGGGGTCCCTCTATAGCAATCAGCCCCAGCATTTT. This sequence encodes CARSLPQGSLYSNQPQHF.